Listed here are 3 T cell receptor beta chains from one sample, sequenced in a study of T cell repertoires in cytomegalovirus infection. Which antigens these TCRs recognize remains unknown. TCRdb analysed the reads with MiXCR anew, one entry per CDR3 protein. The sample carries 700,000 to 850,000 distinct CDR3 sequences, approximately 32% recorded once. The sample consisted of cultured CD8+ T cells from PBMCs, taken from culture after CMV antigen stimulation. The receptors originated from a human donor in good health (CMV status not recorded). Some clones in this sample may be carry-over from other donors' samples.

The chain uses TRBV5-6 and TRBJ2-7; 7 nucleotides agree with TRBD2. The CDR3 spans 14 residues. Per germline, CDR1 SGHDT and CDR2 YYEEEE. With V trimmed by 3 bases and J by 2 bases, 5 bases remained unmatched. The CDR3 sequence: CASSSYGGTYEQYV. CDR3 DNA: TGTGCCAGCAGCTCCTACGGGGGGACCTACGAGCAGTACGTC.

The V and J genes are TRBV5-4 and TRBJ2-3; 12 nucleotides agree with TRBD2. V lost 3 bases and J lost 5; bases outside the gene matches: 4. Looked up from germline, CDR1 is SGHNT and CDR2 is YYREEE (reference sequence). There are 15 residues in the CDR3. The CDR3 here is CASSSWTSGVDTQYF. The DNA of the CDR3 is TGTGCCAGCAGCTCCTGGACTAGCGGGGTAGATACGCAGTATTTT.

This clonotype has ten or more counts. V is TRBV7-9 and J is TRBJ1-1; D unclear. This CDR3 is built from 11 residues. Trimming removed 4 bases at V and 6 bases at J, with 6 bases between. Germline V gene lookup returns CDR1 SEHNR and CDR2 FQNEAQ (reference sequence). CDR3 nucleotides: TGTGCCAGCAGCTCCAGAGCTGAAGCTTTCTTT. This encodes CASSSRAEAFF.